Presented here are 15 T cell receptor beta chains from one specimen sequenced in a study of blood T cell repertoires in COVID-19. The table came from immunoSEQ multiplex PCR; TCRdb's copy has only in-frame clones and leaves some out. The sample has under 150,000 clones, approximately 88% seen once. The source material was peripheral blood. The receptors derive from a man in his 60s with acute or convalescent COVID-19.

The V and J genes are TRBV20-1 and TRBJ1-1, with 7 bases identical to TRBD1. Losses at the gene ends were 6 bases for V and 7 bases for J; bases not matched to a gene: 2. Looked up from germline, CDR1 is DFQATT and CDR2 is SNEGSKA (reference sequence). This CDR3 comprises 10 residues. The chain's CDR3 is CSADRVEAFF. CDR3 in DNA: TGCAGTGCAGACAGGGTTGAAGCTTTCTTT.

The chain carries TRBV5-3 and TRBJ1-4; 8 positions agree with TRBD1. TRBV5-3 is an open reading frame whose function is uncertain. There are 19 residues in the CDR3. The J segment lost 7 bases and the V segment lost 4 bases, leaving 21 bases of the junction unmatched. CDR3 loop: CARSEDRERRGLCGEKLFF. CDR3 sequence (DNA): TGTGCCAGAAGCGAGGACAGGGAACGACGGGGGCTATGCGGTGAAAAACTGTTTTTT.

The chain recombines TRBV7-9 with TRBJ1-3; D is possibly TRBD1 (5 bases). The CDR3 consists of 15 residues. CDR1 SEHNR and CDR2 FQNEAQ come from the germline V gene (reference sequence). The ends were cut back, 3 bases at V and 0 bases at J, with 9 bases in the middle. This chain's CDR3 is CASSLGGSSGNTIYF. The DNA for the CDR3 is TGTGCCAGCAGCTTGGGGGGGAGCTCTGGAAACACCATATATTTT.

This rearrangement joins TRBV19 to TRBJ1-4, with 8 bases that match TRBD1. Trimming took 1 base from V and 6 from J; bases not matched to a gene: 4. This CDR3 spans 15 amino acids. Germline V gives CDR1 LNHDA, CDR2 SQIVND (reference sequence). The CDR3 region is CASSIASGGDEKLFF. Written as DNA, the CDR3 is TGTGCCAGTAGTATAGCGTCAGGGGGCGATGAAAAACTGTTTTTT.

The sample holds one count of this clone. The chain links TRBV6-5 to TRBJ1-3, with unresolved D. There are 14 residues in the CDR3. V lost 0 bases to trimming and J lost 10 bases, with 13 bases between them. From germline, CDR1 is MNHEY and CDR2 SVGAGI. The CDR3 DNA reads as TGTGCCAGCAGTTACTCGAAGGGTACGGGGACCATATATTTT. Protein sequence: CASSYSKGTGTIYF.

The chain combines TRBV9 with TRBJ2-5; the match to TRBD2 covers 11 bases. The germline V gene has CDR1 SGDLS and CDR2 YYNGEE. V gave up 0 bases and J gave up 2 bases; unmatched junction bases: 12. The CDR3 is made up of 19 amino acids. In DNA form, the CDR3 reads TGTGCCAGCAGCGTAGCTACCGGGGGGGGACTAGCGGTACAAGAGACCCAGTACTTC. This gives the protein CASSVATGGGLAVQETQYF.

This clone has only one observation. The gene calls are TRBV2 and TRBJ2-5; D is perhaps TRBD2 (5 bases). CDR3 length: 13 amino acids. V lost 7 bases and J lost 0, with 9 bases in between. Germline assignment: CDR1 SNHLY and CDR2 FYNNEI. CDR3 in amino acids: CASKTGNQETQYF. The CDR3 DNA reads TGTGCCAGCAAGACGGGAAACCAAGAGACCCAGTACTTC.

The genes are TRBV19 and TRBJ2-3; D is unclear. This CDR3 is 13 amino acids long. Trimming stripped 7 bases from V and 0 bases from J, with 8 bases between. Germline V CDR1 and CDR2: LNHDA, SQIVND (reference sequence). CDR3 nucleotides: TGTGCCAGTAATTCACGGAGCACAGATACGCAGTATTTT. As protein: CASNSRSTDTQYF.

The V and J genes are TRBV5-1 and TRBJ2-5; maybe TRBD1 (5 bases). The CDR3 contains 15 residues. V lost 0 bases to trimming and J lost 4 bases, with 13 bases between them. Germline values: CDR1 SGHRS, CDR2 YFSETQ. CDR3 nucleotides: TGCGCCAGCAGCTTGGTAGGGGATCGGAGAGAGACCCAGTACTTC. This translates into CASSLVGDRRETQYF. The full variable domain, its missing parts supplied by reference TRBV5-1 and TRBJ2-5, is KAGVTQTPRYLIKTRGQQVTLSCSPISGHRSVSWYQQTPGQGLQFLFEYFSETQRNKGNFPGRFSGRQFSNSRSEMNVSTLELGDSALYLCASSLVGDRRETQYFGPGTRLLVL.

The chain employs TRBV11-2 and TRBJ1-3, with 10 bases matching TRBD1. J was trimmed by 2 bases and V by 4 bases; bases with no gene match: 5. CDR1 and CDR2 from the germline V gene are SGHAT and FQNNGV. This CDR3 region has 16 residues. The CDR3 reads CASSYGQGVTGNTIYF. CDR3 bases: TGTGCCAGCAGCTACGGACAGGGGGTCACTGGAAACACCATATATTTT.

The gene calls are TRBV28 and TRBJ1-1; D is possibly TRBD1 (5 bases). Trimming took 7 bases from V and 2 from J, leaving 23 bases between them. CDR1 and CDR2 from the germline V gene are MDHEN and SYDVKM. The CDR3 sequence is 17 residues long. This chain's CDR3 is CASNYLQLGRKNTEAFF. CDR3 bases: TGTGCCAGCAACTACCTTCAGCTGGGGCGAAAAAACACTGAAGCTTTCTTT.

The chain carries TRBV29-1 and TRBJ1-1; no firm D call. The germline gives CDR1 SQVTM, CDR2 ANQGSEA. The CDR3 contains 16 residues. The V end lost 4 bases, the J end lost 1 base, and 19 bases lay between the germline ends. CDR3 bases: TGCAGCGTTGTACGTCGGGGTGATACCCAGAACACTGAAGCTTTCTTT. Amino acid sequence: CSVVRRGDTQNTEAFF.

The rearrangement links TRBV19 to TRBJ1-1, with a tentative D call TRBD1 (6 bases). Trimming cost V 10 bases and J 1 base, with 16 bases left between them. The CDR3 is 14 residues long. Germline CDR1 is LNHDA and CDR2 is SQIVND (reference sequence). CDR3 sequence reads: CATPRAGANTEAFF. CDR3 sequence (DNA): TGTGCCACCCCCCGAGCAGGGGCGAACACTGAAGCTTTCTTT.

The chain combines TRBV4-2 with TRBJ1-2; a possible D gene is TRBD1 (5 bases). V was shortened by 4 bases and J by 6 bases, with 9 bases between the two germline ends. This CDR3 is 12 amino acids long. Germline V lookup: CDR1 LGHNA, CDR2 YNFKEQ. DNA for the CDR3: TGTGCCAGCAGCCCGATAGGGGATGGCTACACCTTC. It encodes CASSPIGDGYTF.

The chain employs TRBV5-8 and TRBJ2-5; maybe TRBD2 (6 bases). This CDR3 has 17 residues. Germline CDR1 reads SGHTS; CDR2 reads YDEGEE. Trimming took off 0 bases at V and 4 bases at J, with 19 bases between the two ends. CDR3 in amino acids: CASSLGLLADVRETQYF. The CDR3 region has the DNA TGTGCCAGCAGCTTGGGCTTACTAGCCGACGTGCGAGAGACCCAGTACTTC.